These T cell receptor beta chains were read from a single sample in a study of OX40 agonist ivuxolimab in advanced cancers. TCRdb keeps only in-frame clones here, not all; method: immunoSEQ multiplex PCR. Of 45,000 to 60,000 clones in the sample, approximately 90% are singletons; the top ten hold approximately 6%. The input for sequencing was CD4+ or CD8+ T cells sorted from blood, taken in a trial of the OX40 agonist ivuxolimab. Receptors originate from an adult with an advanced solid tumor such as melanoma, head and neck, liver or kidney cancer. CDR3s include the opening cysteine and the closing phenylalanine or tryptophan. Fields, in order: J gene, V gene, CDR3 length, CDR3 protein.

TRBJ1-6 | TRBV6-1 | 15 | CASEGRENYNSPLHF
TRBJ2-3 | TRBV9 | 15 | CASSSGTGNTDTQYF
TRBJ2-7 | TRBV7-6 | 16 | CASSSALAGSFYEQYF
TRBJ2-7 | TRBV4-2 | 12 | CASSREPSEQYF
TRBJ1-1 | TRBV2 | 17 | CASSETVPSRMNTEAFF
TRBJ2-7 | TRBV28 | 17 | CASTPGVRDRRTYEQYF
TRBJ1-2 | TRBV11-1 | 12 | CASGSPYYGYTF
TRBJ1-1 | TRBV4-2 | 16 | CASSPSEGESSSRAFF
TRBJ2-7 | TRBV27 | 16 | CASSLEGLSLSYEQYF
TRBJ2-3 | TRBV11-2 | 17 | CASIQGGGSYVTDTQYF
TRBJ1-1 | TRBV27 | 14 | CASSPGTGNTEAFF
TRBJ2-1 | TRBV7-9 | 13 | CASSLGLAGKEFF
TRBJ2-7 | TRBV11-3 | 13 | CASSVGQDYEQYF
TRBJ1-1 | TRBV25-1 | 17 | CANHKQGATTYLREAFF
TRBJ1-1 | TRBV28 | 13 | CASSFAGNTEAFF
TRBJ1-1 | TRBV10-3 | 16 | CAISDLGGQGSDEAFF